One and the same sample provided the 12 T cell receptor beta chains below, sequenced in a study of blood T cells in healthy people across ages (dated by TCRdb to between 2014 and 2017). The library was made by 5' RACE. Sequenced using an Illumina HiSeq 2500. A second about 7 to 12 cycle PCR used a sample-barcoded 5' primer and a J-beta primer mix. The raw public reads went through TCRdb reprocessing: fastp at Q25, MiXCR clone calling, in-frame beta chains kept. Each record represents a unique CDR3 protein, reported with the most common genes and DNA among its rows. The sample contains fewer than 1.5 million distinct CDR3 sequences, 40% to 50% of them found a single time. Approximately 7.9% of the sample is held by the ten biggest clonotypes. Sequences were obtained from blood. These receptors all come from a woman under 30 in good health.

In its sample, this clonotype was seen a few times. This rearrangement joins TRBV5-1 to TRBJ1-6, with D tentatively TRBD1 (6 bases). V lost 2 bases, J lost 10 bases, and 13 bases lay in between. Germline V CDR1 and CDR2: SGHRS, YFSETQ. This CDR3 contains 14 residues. CDR3 sequence reads: CASSFNRDESPLHF. The DNA for the CDR3 is TGCGCCAGCAGCTTTAACAGGGATGAGTCACCCCTCCACTTT.

This clonotype was counted a few times. V is TRBV7-3 and J is TRBJ1-2; D not certain. V lost 2 bases and J 4 bases, leaving 8 bases between the germline ends. The germline V gene encodes CDR1 SGHTA and CDR2 FQGTGA. The CDR3 has 13 residues. CDR3 DNA: TGTGCCAGCAGCTTACCGTCAGGCTATGGCTACACCTTC. It encodes CASSLPSGYGYTF.

V gene TRBV6-5 combines with J gene TRBJ2-7; D is possibly TRBD1 (5 bases). V was clipped by 2 bases and J by 5 bases, with 19 bases between them. The CDR3 has 16 residues. CDR1 is MNHEY and CDR2 is SVGAGI in the germline V gene. The CDR3 DNA sequence: TGTGCCAGCAGTTACCTCATACCGTCGACAGCAGACGAGCAGTACTTC. This sequence encodes CASSYLIPSTADEQYF.

The rearrangement joins TRBV20-1 to TRBJ2-3; no definite D call. Germline CDR1 reads DFQATT; CDR2 reads SNEGSKA (reference sequence). Trimming took off 3 bases at V and 2 bases at J, with 9 bases between the two ends. This CDR3 spans 13 amino acids. The CDR3 region is CSASSPNTDTQYF. The DNA for the CDR3 is TGCAGTGCTAGTAGTCCTAACACAGATACGCAGTATTTT.

There are a few counts of this clonotype. The chain uses TRBV20-1 and TRBJ2-3; D ambiguous. Trimming took off 6 bases at V and 6 bases at J, with 10 bases between the two ends. CDR3 length: 11 residues. Germline CDR1 reads DFQATT; CDR2 reads SNEGSKA (reference sequence). The CDR3 protein is CSAPRRDTQYF. The CDR3 DNA is TGCAGTGCCCCCCGCCGGGATACGCAGTATTTT.

This chain connects TRBV29-1 to TRBJ2-4; 12 bases agree with TRBD1. The J call may be wrong; the DNA end is better matched by TRBJ2-7. The V gene's germline CDR1 is SQVTM and CDR2 ANQGSEA. The CDR3 consists of 16 residues. CDR3 sequence (DNA): TGCAGCGTTGAAGGGGTCCGGGACAGGGGGCGGTACGAGCAGTACTTC. Translating it yields CSVEGVRDRGRYEQYF.

This sequence joins TRBV3-1 and TRBJ2-5; a possible D gene is TRBD2 (6 bases). Trimming shortened V by 6 bases and J by 3 bases, and 14 bases separated the two germline ends. CDR3 length: 14 residues. Germline values: CDR1 LGHDT, CDR2 YNNKEL (reference sequence). In DNA, the CDR3 is TGTGCCAGCAGTCGGTTCGGAGGGAAAGAGACCCAGTACTTC. Translated, it gives CASSRFGGKETQYF.

The chain links TRBV3-1 to TRBJ2-3, with 15 positions matching TRBD2. CDR3 length equals 14 residues. Germline assignment: CDR1 LGHDT and CDR2 YNNKEL (reference sequence). V was clipped by 4 bases and J by 14 bases; unmatched bases: 7. CDR3 sequence: CASSRSGTSGRWYF. The CDR3 nucleotides read TGTGCCAGCAGCCGAAGCGGGACTAGCGGGAGGTGGTATTTT.

The sample holds one count of this clonotype. The V and J genes are TRBV20-1 and TRBJ1-2; tentatively, D is TRBD1 (6 bases). The CDR3 is 12 amino acids. Trimming shortened V by 3 bases and J by 5 bases, and 10 bases separated the two germline ends. Germline lookup yields CDR1 DFQATT and CDR2 SNEGSKA (reference sequence). The CDR3 sequence: CSASGQQYGYTF. The CDR3 DNA sequence: TGCAGTGCTAGCGGACAGCAGTATGGCTACACCTTC.

This clonotype was counted between two and nine times. This rearrangement joins TRBV5-1 to TRBJ2-7, with 7 nucleotides matching TRBD1. Germline V gene lookup returns CDR1 SGHRS and CDR2 YFSETQ. There are 15 residues in the CDR3. V trimming: 6 bases; J trimming: 3 bases; junction bases outside the gene matches: 12. The DNA of the CDR3 is TGCGCCAGCAAACCTCTAGGACAGGCGCTCTACGAGCAGTACTTC. It is translated as CASKPLGQALYEQYF.

This clonotype was seen at least ten times. The genes are TRBV6-1 and TRBJ2-3; D may be TRBD1 (6 bases). CDR1 and CDR2 from the germline V gene are MNHNS and SASEGT. CDR3 length: 14 residues. Trimming pared 7 bases from V and 3 bases from J, leaving 14 bases between. CDR3 in DNA: TGTGCCAGCATTACGGCAGGGGTAACAGATACGCAGTATTTT. It is translated as CASITAGVTDTQYF.

The chain uses TRBV11-2 and TRBJ2-7, with D perhaps TRBD1 (5 bases). Trimming shortened V by 1 base and J by 0 bases, and 16 bases separated the two germline ends. The CDR3 totals 17 residues. Germline V gene sequence: CDR1 SGHAT, CDR2 FQNNGV. For the CDR3, the DNA is TGTGCCAGCAGCTTAGTTTGGGGCGAGACGAGCTCCTACGAGCAGTACTTC. Protein: CASSLVWGETSSYEQYF. The entire variable domain, with the rest obtained from reference TRBV11-2 and TRBJ2-7, is as follows: EAGVAQSPRYKIIEKRQSVAFWCNPISGHATLYWYQQILGQGPKLLIQFQNNGVVDDSQLPKDRFSAERLKGVDSTLKIQPAKLEDSAVYLCASSLVWGETSSYEQYFGPGTRLTVT.